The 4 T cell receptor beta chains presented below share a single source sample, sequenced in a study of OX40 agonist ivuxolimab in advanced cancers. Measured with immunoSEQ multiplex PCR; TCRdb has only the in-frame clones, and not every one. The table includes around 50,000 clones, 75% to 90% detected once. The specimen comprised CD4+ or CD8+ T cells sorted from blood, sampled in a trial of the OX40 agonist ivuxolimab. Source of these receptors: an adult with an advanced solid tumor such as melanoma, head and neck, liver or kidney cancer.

CDR3 sequence (DNA): TGTGCCAGCAGTGAAACTACAGGCTTCACTGAAGCTTTCTTT. Protein product: CASSETTGFTEAFF. The chain has TRBV6-1 and TRBJ1-1; TRBD1 is a possible D gene (5 bases). Germline lookup yields CDR1 MNHNS and CDR2 SASEGT. CDR3 length equals 14 residues. The V and J ends lost 2 bases and 4 bases respectively, with 11 bases between them.

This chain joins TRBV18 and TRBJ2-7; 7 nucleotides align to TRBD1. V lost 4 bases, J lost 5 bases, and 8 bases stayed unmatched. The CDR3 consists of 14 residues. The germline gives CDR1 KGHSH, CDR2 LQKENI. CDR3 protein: CASSRDSRIDEQYF. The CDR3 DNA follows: TGTGCCAGCTCACGGGACAGTAGAATCGACGAGCAGTACTTC.

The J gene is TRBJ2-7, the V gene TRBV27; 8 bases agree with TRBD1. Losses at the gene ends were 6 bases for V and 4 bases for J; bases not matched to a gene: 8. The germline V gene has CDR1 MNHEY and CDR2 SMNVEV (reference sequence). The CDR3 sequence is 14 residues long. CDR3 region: CASRRTGSGYEQYF. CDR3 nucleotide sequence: TGTGCCAGCAGGCGGACAGGGTCCGGGTACGAGCAGTACTTC.

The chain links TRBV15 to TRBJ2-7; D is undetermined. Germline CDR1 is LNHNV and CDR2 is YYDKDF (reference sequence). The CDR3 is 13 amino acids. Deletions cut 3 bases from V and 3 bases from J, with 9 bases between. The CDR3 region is CATSRPSGYEQYF. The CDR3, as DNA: TGTGCCACCAGCAGGCCTTCGGGCTACGAGCAGTACTTC.